This T cell receptor beta chain was recorded in a study of vaccination and CD4 T cells after COVID-19. A note on this clonotype: Its antigen is unidentified.

This CDR3 region has 13 residues. Germline V CDR1 and CDR2: DFQATT, SNEGSKA (reference sequence). V dropped 2 bases and J dropped 3; count of bases not matched to a gene: 3. The Oncomine TCR Beta short-read assay generated sequence data from the DNA of cultured CD4+ T cells. TCRdb re-called the PCR reads through MiXCR, storing one row per CDR3 protein. The sample includes about 19,000 distinct CDR3 sequences, under 30% of them seen just once. The treatment: roughly ten-day PBMC culture with coronavirus spike peptide pools or control peptides (ViraFEST assay). PCR-confirmed positives ranged from March to December 2020, preceding US Alpha, Beta and Delta variants.

This TCR came from a human donor with COVID-19. The sample was cultured CD4+ T cells from blood. This sequence joins TRBV20-1 and TRBJ1-2, with 7 bases identical to TRBD1. DNA of the CDR3: TGCAGTGCTAGACACGACAGGGACTATGGCTACACCTTC. It encodes CSARHDRDYGYTF.